The 29 T cell receptor beta chains below come from one sample, sequenced in a study of blood T cell repertoires in COVID-19. Profiling relied on immunoSEQ multiplex PCR, and the TCRdb table lists in-frame clones only, not all of them. The sample includes under 200,000 clones, less than 85% of them seen just once. Sequencing was carried out using peripheral blood. These receptors were taken from a woman aged 55-70 years with COVID-19, enrolled during active disease.

V gene TRBV12-3 or TRBV12-4 combines with J gene TRBJ1-1; D unclear. Trimming removed 2 bases from V and 7 bases from J, with 8 bases in between. The CDR3 is 12 residues long. Here the CDR3 DNA reads TGTGCCAGCAGTTTAACCAGAAATGAAGCTTTCTTT. Translated, it gives CASSLTRNEAFF.

Notes on this clone: The sample holds other DNA sequences that translate to the same CDR3. This chain joins TRBV15 and TRBJ2-1, with D unclear. Germline assignment: CDR1 LNHNV and CDR2 YYDKDF (reference sequence). The CDR3 sequence is 13 residues long. V gave up 3 bases and J gave up 7 bases, with 10 bases separating them. The CDR3 DNA follows: TGTGCCACCAGCAGGGCGACTGGGAATGAGCAGTTCTTC. It codes for CATSRATGNEQFF.

This clone was seen just once. The chain uses TRBV6-5 and TRBJ2-7; TRBD1 matches 12 bases. V lost 6 bases and J lost 4; bases outside the gene matches: 7. Germline V lookup: CDR1 MNHEY, CDR2 SVGAGI. The CDR3 extends over 15 amino acids. CDR3 coding DNA: TGTGCCAGCAGCAAAGGGGGACAGGGGGCTTACGAGCAGTACTTC. Its protein product is CASSKGGQGAYEQYF.

CDR3 sequence: CASSLGSRTNYGYTF. CDR3 sequence (DNA): TGTGCCAGCAGCTTAGGTAGCCGAACTAACTATGGCTACACCTTC. The J gene is TRBJ1-2, the V gene TRBV7-2; D unclear. This CDR3 has 15 residues. Looked up from germline, CDR1 is SGHTA and CDR2 is FQGNSA. V was clipped by 1 base and J by 0 bases, with 9 bases between them.

This chain uses TRBV5-1 with TRBJ1-1; TRBD1 aligns across 11 bases. Germline V lookup: CDR1 SGHRS, CDR2 YFSETQ. V dropped 2 bases and J dropped 0; count of bases not matched to a gene: 12. CDR3 length equals 19 residues. CDR3 residues: CASSFGTGGGGMMNTEAFF. The CDR3 region has the DNA TGCGCCAGCAGCTTCGGGACAGGGGGAGGTGGTATGATGAACACTGAAGCTTTCTTT. The variable domain in full, with the rest retrieved from reference TRBV5-1 and TRBJ1-1, is KAGVTQTPRYLIKTRGQQVTLSCSPISGHRSVSWYQQTPGQGLQFLFEYFSETQRNKGNFPGRFSGRQFSNSRSEMNVSTLELGDSALYLCASSFGTGGGGMMNTEAFFGQGTRLTVV.

The chain uses TRBV21-1 and TRBJ1-5; the table calls TRBD1, which could not be checked here. TRBV21-1 is a known pseudogene. This CDR3 region has 19 residues. As DNA, the CDR3 is TGTGCCAGCAGCAAAGGTGGGACAGGGGCCATCAGGCGCAATCAGCCCCAGCATTTT. It codes for CASSKGGTGAIRRNQPQHF.

The rearrangement joins TRBV9 to TRBJ1-1; D is undetermined. V lost 0 bases to trimming and J lost 4 bases, with 13 bases between them. Per germline, CDR1 SGDLS and CDR2 YYNGEE. The CDR3 extends over 15 amino acids. In DNA form, the CDR3 reads TGTGCCAGCAGCGTAGTGTCCGAGCTAGGCACTGAAGCTTTCTTT. It codes for CASSVVSELGTEAFF. Full variable domain (missing parts from reference TRBV9 and TRBJ1-1): DSGVTQTPKHLITATGQRVTLRCSPRSGDLSVYWYQQSLDQGLQFLIQYYNGEERAKGNILERFSAQQFPDLHSELNLSSLELGDSALYFCASSVVSELGTEAFFGQGTRLTVV.

The rearrangement uses TRBV7-2 and TRBJ2-1; 8 bases are shared with TRBD2. V shed 1 base and J 4 bases; nucleotides not matched to a gene: 6. This CDR3 is built from 16 residues. CDR1 is SGHTA, CDR2 FQGNSA, per germline. CDR3 loop: CASSLVGRGVYNEQFF. The CDR3 nucleotides read TGTGCCAGCAGCTTAGTCGGGCGGGGGGTATACAATGAGCAGTTCTTC.

The rearrangement joins TRBV29-1 to TRBJ1-1; D may be TRBD1 (6 bases). The length of the CDR3 is 13 residues. CDR1 and CDR2 (germline): SQVTM, ANQGSEA. V gave up 7 bases and J gave up 0 bases, with 12 bases separating them. The CDR3 coding sequence is TGCAGCGCAGGGGTGGGGTTGAACACTGAAGCTTTCTTT. Its protein is CSAGVGLNTEAFF.

This clone was found many times. Here the CDR3 reads CATSDPKTGDYGYTF. CDR3 in DNA: TGTGCCACCAGTGATCCCAAAACAGGGGACTATGGCTACACCTTC. The V and J genes are TRBV24-1 and TRBJ1-2; 7 positions match TRBD1. This CDR3 has 15 residues. Germline CDR1 is KGHDR and CDR2 is SFDVKD. Trimming removed 3 bases from V and 3 bases from J; junction bases left unmatched: 6.

V gene TRBV6-2 or TRBV6-3 combines with J gene TRBJ2-1; 9 bases align to TRBD2. The CDR3 consists of 18 residues. Trimming removed 2 bases from V and 0 bases from J; junction bases left unmatched: 8. The V gene's germline CDR1 is MNHEY and CDR2 SVGEGT. CDR3 bases: TGTGCCAGCAGTTACCGCCGACTAGCGGCCAGCTCCTACAATGAGCAGTTCTTC. It encodes CASSYRRLAASSYNEQFF.

The table lists this clone with a few counts. This chain joins TRBV19 and TRBJ1-5; D is undetermined. CDR1 and CDR2 from the germline V gene are LNHDA and SQIVND (reference sequence). V gave up 0 bases and J gave up 6 bases, with 9 bases separating them. This CDR3 has 14 residues. As DNA, the CDR3 is TGTGCCAGTAGTATAGAATCAGAAACTCAGCCCCAGCATTTT. As protein: CASSIESETQPQHF. The entire variable domain, with the rest obtained from reference TRBV19 and TRBJ1-5, is as follows: DGGITQSPKYLFRKEGQNVTLSCEQNLNHDAMYWYRQDPGQGLRLIYYSQIVNDFQKGDIAEGYSVSREKKESFPLTVTSAQKNPTAFYLCASSIESETQPQHFGDGTRLSIL.

This sequence joins TRBV19 and TRBJ1-5; 7 bases are shared with TRBD1. The CDR3 length is 14 residues. Germline loops: CDR1 LNHDA, CDR2 SQIVND (reference sequence). J gave up 7 bases and V 3 bases, and 6 bases lay outside the gene matches. CDR3 nucleotides: TGTGCCAGTAGTATCTGGCAGGGGGGACAGCCCCAGCATTTT. Its translation: CASSIWQGGQPQHF.

The CDR3 spells CASSVTANNEQFF. CDR3 nucleotides: TGTGCCAGCAGCGTGACAGCAAACAATGAGCAGTTCTTC. The J gene is TRBJ2-1, the V gene TRBV9; the D gene is possibly TRBD1 (5 bases). Germline CDR1 is SGDLS and CDR2 is YYNGEE. V dropped 2 bases and J dropped 5 bases, with 8 bases sitting between them. The CDR3 spans 13 residues.

The count of this clone is one. V usage is TRBV6-5 and J usage is TRBJ1-1; 8 bases match TRBD1. The CDR3 is 15 residues long. CDR1 is MNHEY, CDR2 SVGAGI, per germline. The V segment lost 5 bases and the J segment 4 bases; nucleotides outside the gene matches: 9. The CDR3 coding sequence is TGTGCCAGCAGTCGCGGACAGGGTTGGAGCACTGAAGCTTTCTTT. Protein: CASSRGQGWSTEAFF.

This clone was seen only once. The rearrangement links TRBV24-1 to TRBJ2-5; 12 bases map to TRBD1. CDR3 length equals 15 residues. Trimming at V came to 7 bases and at J to 5 bases, leaving 7 bases not matched to a gene. Per germline, CDR1 KGHDR and CDR2 SFDVKD. The CDR3 coding sequence is TGTGCCACCAGCGTGGGACAGGGGGCTTGGGAGACCCAGTACTTC. Translation gives CATSVGQGAWETQYF.

V usage is TRBV5-1 and J usage is TRBJ1-2; D remains ambiguous. CDR3 length: 15 amino acids. Germline CDR1 SGHRS, CDR2 YFSETQ. V was cut by 0 bases and J by 0 bases, with 9 bases left in between. CDR3: CASSLDGRANYGYTF. Here the CDR3 DNA reads TGCGCCAGCAGCTTGGATGGGAGGGCTAACTATGGCTACACCTTC.

This clone was counted only a few times. This chain connects TRBV5-1 to TRBJ2-2, with 10 bases that match TRBD2. This CDR3 comprises 15 residues. Germline values: CDR1 SGHRS, CDR2 YFSETQ. Unmatched junction bases numbered 2, after V lost 1 base and J lost 5 bases. In DNA, the CDR3 is TGCGCCAGCAGCTTGTTGACTAGCGGGACCGGGGAGCTGTTTTTT. Its protein is CASSLLTSGTGELFF.

V usage is TRBV11-3 and J usage is TRBJ1-6, with TRBD1 identical over 10 bases. Germline CDR1 is SGHNT and CDR2 is YENEEA. This CDR3 is 20 amino acids long. V gave up 4 bases and J gave up 7 bases; unmatched junction bases: 19. CDR3 bases: TGTGCCAGCAGCTCCCCTTCCGGGACAGGGGATAGGGCGGGGAATTCACCCCTCCACTTT. Translated, it gives CASSSPSGTGDRAGNSPLHF.

CDR3 coding DNA: TGTGCCATCAGTGATCCCAGGAGGGGTAACTTAGGCGGCTACACCTTC. It yields the protein CAISDPRRGNLGGYTF. The chain links TRBV10-3 to TRBJ1-2, with D perhaps TRBD1 (5 bases). The V gene lost 3 bases and the J gene lost 8 bases, with 22 bases spanning the gap. CDR1 and CDR2 from the germline V gene are ENHRY and SYGVKD. The CDR3 runs to 16 residues.

This sequence joins TRBV27 and TRBJ1-6, with 8 bases aligning to TRBD1. The CDR3 is 17 residues long. Looked up from germline, CDR1 is MNHEY and CDR2 is SMNVEV (reference sequence). Unmatched junction bases numbered 6, after V lost 5 bases and J lost 0 bases. The CDR3 reads CASSPGQASSYNSPLHF. As DNA, the CDR3 is TGTGCCAGCAGTCCGGGACAGGCGAGCTCCTATAATTCACCCCTCCACTTT.

The rearrangement uses TRBV6-5 and TRBJ2-7; D not resolved. The CDR3 length is 13 residues. Between the trimmed V and J ends, which lost 6 bases and 6 bases, there was a span of 15 bases. Per the germline V gene, CDR1 is MNHEY and CDR2 is SVGAGI. The CDR3 here is CASSDTAVAEQYV. As DNA, the CDR3 is TGTGCCAGCAGCGATACCGCGGTGGCCGAGCAGTACGTC.

The genes are TRBV18 and TRBJ1-3; D unclear. The CDR3 spans 16 residues. In germline, CDR1 is KGHSH, CDR2 LQKENI. Trimming took off 1 base at V and 2 bases at J, with 12 bases between the two ends. The CDR3 spells CASSPRAGRTGNTIYF. CDR3 DNA: TGTGCCAGCTCACCACGGGCCGGGAGGACTGGAAACACCATATATTTT.

Notes on this clone: In the same sample, other DNA sequences code for this CDR3. This chain uses TRBV9 with TRBJ1-3; perhaps TRBD1 as D (5 bases). The CDR3 runs to 14 residues. CDR1 and CDR2 (germline): SGDLS, YYNGEE. V was shortened by 0 bases and J by 1 base, with 5 bases between the two germline ends. The CDR3 loop is CASSVEGSGNTIYF. CDR3 nucleotides: TGTGCCAGCAGCGTAGAGGGGTCTGGAAACACCATATATTTT.

The chain has TRBV27 and TRBJ2-3; 13 nucleotides align to TRBD2. The CDR3 loop spans 17 amino acids. Trimming cost V 5 bases and J 0 bases; bases outside gene matches: 5. Per the germline V gene, CDR1 is MNHEY and CDR2 is SMNVEV (reference sequence). The CDR3 loop is CASSLGLAGASTDTQYF. In DNA, the CDR3 is TGTGCCAGCAGTCTCGGACTAGCGGGGGCGAGCACAGATACGCAGTATTTT.

In its sample, this clone was seen once. The genes are TRBV11-3 and TRBJ1-1; D not certain. Germline-derived CDR1 and CDR2 are SGHNT and YENEEA. The length of the CDR3 is 13 residues. V lost 3 bases and J lost 7, with 12 bases in between. The CDR3, as DNA: TGTGCCAGCAGCTTGAGCGTTATGGATGAAGCTTTCTTT. It specifies CASSLSVMDEAFF.

This chain links TRBV11-3 with TRBJ2-7; 8 nucleotides line up with TRBD1. The ends lost 5 bases at V and 5 bases at J; junction bases unmatched: 14. The CDR3 covers 16 residues. CDR1 is SGHNT, CDR2 YENEEA, per germline. The CDR3 DNA reads TGTGCCAGCAGCCGGCAGGGGGCTGTTACAACGGACGAGCAGTACTTC. Translation gives CASSRQGAVTTDEQYF.

V is TRBV11-3 and J is TRBJ2-1; weak D call: TRBD1 (5 bases). Trimming took 3 bases from V and 1 from J, leaving 7 bases between them. The CDR3 length is 14 residues. Germline V gene data show CDR1 as SGHNT and CDR2 as YENEEA. CDR3 amino acids: CASSFGHSYNEQFF. The CDR3 bases are TGTGCCAGCAGCTTCGGACATTCCTACAATGAGCAGTTCTTC.

The gene calls are TRBV5-4 and TRBJ2-1; TRBD2 matches 8 bases. The germline V gene encodes CDR1 SGHNT and CDR2 YYREEE (reference sequence). CDR3 length equals 18 residues. J was trimmed by 4 bases and V by 0 bases; bases with no gene match: 12. CDR3 protein: CASSLGGRGGARYNEQFF. The CDR3 DNA reads TGTGCCAGCAGCTTGGGAGGTCGGGGGGGCGCGAGATACAATGAGCAGTTCTTC.